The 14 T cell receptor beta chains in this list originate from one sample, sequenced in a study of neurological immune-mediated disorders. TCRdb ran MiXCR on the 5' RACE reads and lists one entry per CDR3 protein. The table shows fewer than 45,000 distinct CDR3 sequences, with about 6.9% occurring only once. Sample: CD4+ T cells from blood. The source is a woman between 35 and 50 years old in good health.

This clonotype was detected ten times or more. In DNA form, the CDR3 reads TGCGCCAGCAGCTCCCGACGGCTTGCCTCTGGAAACACCATATATTTT. Residues: CASSSRRLASGNTIYF. This chain uses TRBV5-1 with TRBJ1-3; D is uncertain. The CDR3 totals 16 residues. Trimming left V 3 bases short and J 0 bases short, with 13 bases between. Per the germline V gene, CDR1 is SGHRS and CDR2 is YFSETQ.

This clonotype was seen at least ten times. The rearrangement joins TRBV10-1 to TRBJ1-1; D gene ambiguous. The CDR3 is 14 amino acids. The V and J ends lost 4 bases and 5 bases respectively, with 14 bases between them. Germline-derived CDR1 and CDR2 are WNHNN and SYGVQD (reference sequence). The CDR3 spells CASSATLRETEAFF. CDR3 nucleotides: TGCGCCAGCAGTGCGACCTTGCGAGAGACTGAAGCTTTCTTT.

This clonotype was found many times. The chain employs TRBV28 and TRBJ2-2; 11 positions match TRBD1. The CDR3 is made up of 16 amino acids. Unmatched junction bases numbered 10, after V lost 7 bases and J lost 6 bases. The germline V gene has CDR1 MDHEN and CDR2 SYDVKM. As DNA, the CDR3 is TGTGCCAGCACCGGGACAGGGGGAGGACGGGCCGGGGAGCTGTTTTTT. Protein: CASTGTGGGRAGELFF.

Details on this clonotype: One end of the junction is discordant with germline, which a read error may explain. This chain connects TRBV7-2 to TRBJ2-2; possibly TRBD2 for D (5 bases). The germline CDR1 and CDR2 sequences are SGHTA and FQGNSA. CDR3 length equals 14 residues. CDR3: CASSRRVDTGEPFF. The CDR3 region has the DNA TGTGCCAGCAGCCGCCGGGTAGACACCGGGGAGCCGTTTTTT. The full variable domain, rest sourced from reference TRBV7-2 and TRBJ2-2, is GAGVSQSPSNKVTEKGKDVELRCDPISGHTALYWYRQSLGQGLEFLIYFQGNSAPDKSGLPSDRFSAERTGGSVSTLTIQRTQQEDSAVYLCASSRRVDTGEPFFGEGSRLTVL.

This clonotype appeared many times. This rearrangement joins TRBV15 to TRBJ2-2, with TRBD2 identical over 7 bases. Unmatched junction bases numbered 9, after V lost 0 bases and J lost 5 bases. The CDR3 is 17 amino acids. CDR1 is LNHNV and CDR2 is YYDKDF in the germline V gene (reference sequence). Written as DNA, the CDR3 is TGTGCCACCAGCAGAGATTTAACGGGAGGCCGGACCGGGGAGCTGTTTTTT. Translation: CATSRDLTGGRTGELFF. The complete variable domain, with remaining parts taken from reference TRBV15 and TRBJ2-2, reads DAMVIQNPRYQVTQFGKPVTLSCSQTLNHNVMYWYQQKSSQAPKLLFHYYDKDFNNEADTPDNFQSRRPNTSFCFLDIRSPGLGDTAMYLCATSRDLTGGRTGELFFGEGSRLTVL.

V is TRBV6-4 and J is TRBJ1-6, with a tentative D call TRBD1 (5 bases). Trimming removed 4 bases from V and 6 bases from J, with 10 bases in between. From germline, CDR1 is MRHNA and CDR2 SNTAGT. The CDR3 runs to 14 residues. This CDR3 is CASSAEGSNSPLHF. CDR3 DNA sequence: TGTGCCAGCAGTGCGGAGGGGAGTAATTCACCCCTCCACTTT.

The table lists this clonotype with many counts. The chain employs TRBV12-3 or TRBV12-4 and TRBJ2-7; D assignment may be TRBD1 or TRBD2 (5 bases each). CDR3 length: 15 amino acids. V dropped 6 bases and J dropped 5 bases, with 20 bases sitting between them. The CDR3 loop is CASSQGRRTSHEQYF. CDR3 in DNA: TGTGCCAGCAGCCAGGGACGGCGTACATCCCACGAGCAGTACTTC.

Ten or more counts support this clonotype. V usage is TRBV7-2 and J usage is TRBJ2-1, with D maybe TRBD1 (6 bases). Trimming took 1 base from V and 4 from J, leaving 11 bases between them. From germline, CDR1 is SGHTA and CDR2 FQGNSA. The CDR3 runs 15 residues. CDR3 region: CASSLGGDRYNEQFF. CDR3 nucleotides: TGTGCCAGCAGCTTAGGGGGAGACAGGTACAATGAGCAGTTCTTC.

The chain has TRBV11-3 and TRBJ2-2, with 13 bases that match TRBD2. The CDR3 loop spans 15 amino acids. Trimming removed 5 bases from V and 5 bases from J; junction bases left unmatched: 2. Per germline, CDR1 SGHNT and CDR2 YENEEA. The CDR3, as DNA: TGTGCCAGCAGCGCACTAGCGGGAGGGACCGGGGAGCTGTTTTTT. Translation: CASSALAGGTGELFF. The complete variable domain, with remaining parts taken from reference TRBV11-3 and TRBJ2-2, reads EAGVVQSPRYKIIEKKQPVAFWCNPISGHNTLYWYLQNLGQGPELLIRYENEEAVDDSQLPKDRFSAERLKGVDSTLKIQPAELGDSAVYLCASSALAGGTGELFFGEGSRLTVL.

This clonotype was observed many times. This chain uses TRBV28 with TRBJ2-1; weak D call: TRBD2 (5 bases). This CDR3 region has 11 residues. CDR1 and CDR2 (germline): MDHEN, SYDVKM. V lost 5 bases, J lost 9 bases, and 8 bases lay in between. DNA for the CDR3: TGTGCCAGCAGTCCCCGGGGTGAGCAGTTCTTC. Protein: CASSPRGEQFF.

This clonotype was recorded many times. The CDR3 DNA is TGTGCCAGCAGTTTAGGGCGGCCGAGCTCCTACAATGAGCAGTTCTTC. It is translated as CASSLGRPSSYNEQFF. J is TRBJ2-1 and V is TRBV28, with D uncertain. V lost 2 bases, J lost 0 bases, and 11 bases lay in between. The CDR3 spans 16 residues. Germline lookup yields CDR1 MDHEN and CDR2 SYDVKM.

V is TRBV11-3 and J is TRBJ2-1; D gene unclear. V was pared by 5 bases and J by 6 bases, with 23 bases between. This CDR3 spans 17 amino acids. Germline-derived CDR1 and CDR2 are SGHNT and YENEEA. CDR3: CASSPWTILPWCNEQFF. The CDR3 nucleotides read TGTGCCAGCAGCCCCTGGACCATACTCCCTTGGTGCAATGAGCAGTTCTTC.

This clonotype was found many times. CDR3 loop: CASSLGPTGSTYEQYF. CDR3 DNA sequence: TGCGCCAGCAGCTTGGGGCCGACAGGTTCTACCTACGAGCAGTACTTC. The chain employs TRBV5-1 and TRBJ2-7; weak D call: TRBD1 (6 bases). The CDR3 is made up of 16 amino acids. V lost 0 bases to trimming and J lost 2 bases, with 15 bases between them. Germline V gene lookup returns CDR1 SGHRS and CDR2 YFSETQ.

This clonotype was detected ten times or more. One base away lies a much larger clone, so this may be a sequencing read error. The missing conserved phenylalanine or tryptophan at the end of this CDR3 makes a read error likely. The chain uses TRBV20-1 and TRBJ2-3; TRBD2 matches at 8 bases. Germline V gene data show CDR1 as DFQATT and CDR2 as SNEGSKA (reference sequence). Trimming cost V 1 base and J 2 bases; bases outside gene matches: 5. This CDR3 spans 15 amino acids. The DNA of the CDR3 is TGCAGTGCTAGAGGCCCGGGAGGGCCCACAGATACGCAGTATTTG. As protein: CSARGPGGPTDTQYL.